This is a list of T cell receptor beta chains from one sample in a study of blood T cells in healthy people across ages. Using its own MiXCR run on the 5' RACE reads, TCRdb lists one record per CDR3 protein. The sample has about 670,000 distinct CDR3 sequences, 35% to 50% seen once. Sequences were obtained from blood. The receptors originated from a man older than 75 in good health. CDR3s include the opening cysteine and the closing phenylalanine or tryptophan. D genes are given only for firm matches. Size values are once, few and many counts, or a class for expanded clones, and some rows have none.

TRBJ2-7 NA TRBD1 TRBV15 TGTGCCACCAGCAGGGACAGGGGTATGGTCTACGAGCAGTACTTC CATSRDRGMVYEQYF
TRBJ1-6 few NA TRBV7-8 TGTGCCAGCAGCCTGACACAGGGAATGGAGTCACCCCTCCACTTT CASSLTQGMESPLHF
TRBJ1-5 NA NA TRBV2 TGTGCCAGCAGTGAAGCGAGGGTAAGCAATCAGCCCCAGCATTTT CASSEARVSNQPQHF
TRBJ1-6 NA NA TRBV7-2 TGTGCCAGCAGCTCCACTCCGGTGCCTAGTTCACCCCTCCACTTT CASSSTPVPSSPLHF
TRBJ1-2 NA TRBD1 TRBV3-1 TGTGCCAGCAGCGAACAAGGACAGGGCTATGGCTACACCTTC CASSEQGQGYGYTF
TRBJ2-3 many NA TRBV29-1 TGCAGCGCTCCCCTGACAGCCACAGATACGCAGTATTTT CSAPLTATDTQYF
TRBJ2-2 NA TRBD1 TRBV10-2 TGCGCCAGCAGAGAAACAGGGGCCGGGGAGCTGTTTTTT CASRETGAGELFF
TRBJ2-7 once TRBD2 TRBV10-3 TGTGCCATCAGCGGTGGGGGGAGGGCCTACGAGCAGTACTTC CAISGGGRAYEQYF
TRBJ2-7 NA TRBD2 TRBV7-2 TGTGCCAGCAGCCCCGGACTAGCGGGAGGGCCGGGCCTCCACGAGCAGTACTTC CASSPGLAGGPGLHEQYF
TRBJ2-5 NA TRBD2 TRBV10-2 TGCGCCAGTATGGGGAGGGTTTTAGGGAATGAGCAGTACTTC CASMGRVLGNEQYF
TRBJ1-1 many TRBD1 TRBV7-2 TGTGCCAGCAGCTCCGGACAGGCTTGGGGCACTGAAGCTTTCTTT CASSSGQAWGTEAFF
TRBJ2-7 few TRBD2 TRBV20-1 TGCAGTGCCATAAATTCAGCTTGGGAGGGTGGTTACGAGCAGTACTTC CSAINSAWEGGYEQYF
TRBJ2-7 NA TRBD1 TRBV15 TGTGCCACCAGCAGAGATCGGACAGGGGACGAGCAGTACTTC CATSRDRTGDEQYF
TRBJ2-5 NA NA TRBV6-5 TGTGCCAGCAGTTATCAAGACAGATACAATGAGCAGTACTTC CASSYQDRYNEQYF
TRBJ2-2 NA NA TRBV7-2 TGTGCCAGCAGCTCTGGGGGCTACGCCGGGGAGCTGTTTTTT CASSSGGYAGELFF
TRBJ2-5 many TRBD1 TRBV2 TGTGCCAGCACCGTAGGACAGGGACAAGAGACCCAGTACTTC CASTVGQGQETQYF
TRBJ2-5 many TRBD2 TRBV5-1 TGTGCCAGTAGGTCTGGCGGGGGGGCCCAAGAGACCCAGTACTTC CASRSGGGAQETQYF
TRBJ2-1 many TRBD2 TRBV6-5 TGTGCCAGCAGACTCCGGGAGGGCCGGCGCAATGAGCAGTTCTTC CASRLREGRRNEQFF
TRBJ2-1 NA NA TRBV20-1 TGCAGTGCTGCTCGGGCATCGAATTACTACAATGAGCAGTTCTTC CSAARASNYYNEQFF
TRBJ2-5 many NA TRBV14 TGTGCCAGCAGCCAATACAGGGTTTTGGGAGAGACCCAGTACTTC CASSQYRVLGETQYF